Listed here are 27 T cell receptor beta chains from one sample, sequenced in a study of shared T cell receptors in the human thymus. Profiled with immunoSEQ multiplex PCR; TCRdb holds only in-frame clones, not every one. The table shows some 720,000 clones, with around 89% occurring only once. These data also formed part of another study, on human thymus T cells.

Sequenced sample: thymocytes. All receptors come from a boy under two years old with a congenital heart defect.

Here the CDR3 DNA reads TGTGCCAGCAGTTTTAGGGGACTAGCGGGCACAGATACGCAGTATTTT. It is translated as CASSFRGLAGTDTQYF. The genes are TRBV27 and TRBJ2-3; 11 bases are a match to TRBD2. The germline gives CDR1 MNHEY, CDR2 SMNVEV (reference sequence). V gave up 3 bases and J gave up 1 base; unmatched junction bases: 3. This CDR3 contains 16 residues.

J is TRBJ1-1 and V is TRBV5-1; D unresolved. The V and J ends lost 1 base and 1 base respectively, with 8 bases between them. The CDR3 runs to 14 residues. Germline lookup yields CDR1 SGHRS and CDR2 YFSETQ. The CDR3 spells CASSLWASNTEAFF. The CDR3 DNA follows: TGCGCCAGCAGCTTGTGGGCTTCGAACACTGAAGCTTTCTTT.

This clone was picked up a small number of times. V and J are TRBV5-1 and TRBJ2-2; TRBD2 aligns across 13 bases. Germline V gene lookup returns CDR1 SGHRS and CDR2 YFSETQ. The CDR3 totals 17 residues. Germline trimming cut 3 bases from V and 5 bases from J; bases unmatched to any gene: 7. The CDR3 DNA sequence: TGCGCCAGCAGCTCCGGACTAGCGGGAGCGGTAACCGGGGAGCTGTTTTTT. This encodes CASSSGLAGAVTGELFF.

The chain combines TRBV10-2 with TRBJ2-7, with 10 positions matching TRBD1. Germline CDR1 is WSHSY and CDR2 is SAAADI. V was pared by 4 bases and J by 2 bases, with 8 bases of the junction left unmatched. The CDR3 is 16 residues long. The CDR3 region has the DNA TGCGCCAGCAGTGTCCTTCCGGGACAGGGGACCTACGAGCAGTACTTC. Its protein product is CASSVLPGQGTYEQYF.

This clone has a handful of counts. The chain uses TRBV5-6 and TRBJ1-2; unclear D gene. Trimming pared 1 base from V and 1 base from J, leaving 11 bases between. The germline V gene has CDR1 SGHDT and CDR2 YYEEEE. CDR3 size: 15 residues. CDR3 amino acids: CASSLHRVHNYGYTF. The CDR3 nucleotides are TGTGCCAGCAGCTTGCACCGGGTCCATAACTATGGCTACACCTTC.

The chain joins TRBV19 to TRBJ1-2; possible D gene TRBD1, 5 bases. This CDR3 contains 12 residues. From germline, CDR1 is LNHDA and CDR2 SQIVND (reference sequence). The germline V and J ends were trimmed by 7 bases and 4 bases, with 10 bases remaining between them. The CDR3 region is CASKRGGYGYTF. The DNA for the CDR3 is TGTGCCAGTAAAAGGGGAGGCTATGGCTACACCTTC.

The chain combines TRBV7-9 with TRBJ1-5; TRBD1 aligns across 8 bases. The V and J ends lost 4 bases and 5 bases, in that order; junction bases with no gene match: 13. The germline V gene encodes CDR1 SEHNR and CDR2 FQNEAQ (reference sequence). This CDR3 has 17 amino acids. CDR3 amino acids: CASSSLDRGSQDQPQHF. In DNA form, the CDR3 reads TGTGCCAGCAGCTCACTTGACAGGGGATCTCAGGATCAGCCCCAGCATTTT.

This rearrangement joins TRBV19 to TRBJ2-7, with 7 positions matching TRBD1. This CDR3 is built from 13 residues. V shed 5 bases and J 3 bases; nucleotides not matched to a gene: 4. Germline V gene sequence: CDR1 LNHDA, CDR2 SQIVND (reference sequence). The chain's CDR3 is CASSAHRGYEQYF. The CDR3 DNA reads TGTGCCAGTAGTGCGCACAGGGGCTACGAGCAGTACTTC.

This clone was found a few times. The chain carries TRBV11-2 and TRBJ2-1; D possibly corresponds to TRBD2 (6 bases). This CDR3 comprises 15 residues. The germline V and J ends were trimmed by 7 bases and 0 bases, with 13 bases remaining between them. Germline CDR1 reads SGHAT; CDR2 reads FQNNGV. The CDR3 here is CASTVSGRSYNEQFF. CDR3 in DNA: TGTGCCAGCACCGTTAGCGGACGCTCCTACAATGAGCAGTTCTTC.

The V and J genes are TRBV6-5 and TRBJ2-1; D is unresolved. The CDR3 contains 15 residues. CDR1 and CDR2 (germline): MNHEY, SVGAGI. Between the trimmed V and J ends, which lost 6 bases and 1 base, there was a span of 13 bases. Here the CDR3 DNA reads TGTGCCAGCAGCATAGCCGAGGTTTCCTACAATGAGCAGTTCTTC. Protein product: CASSIAEVSYNEQFF.

The chain is built from TRBV7-9 and TRBJ2-5; 9 nucleotides match TRBD2. The length of the CDR3 is 17 residues. J was trimmed by 3 bases and V by 4 bases; bases with no gene match: 12. Looked up from germline, CDR1 is SEHNR and CDR2 is FQNEAQ (reference sequence). CDR3 region: CASSYEVRAGGEETQYF. As DNA, the CDR3 is TGTGCCAGCAGCTACGAAGTTCGGGCGGGAGGGGAAGAGACCCAGTACTTC. The entire variable domain, with the rest obtained from reference TRBV7-9 and TRBJ2-5, is as follows: DTGVSQNPRHKITKRGQNVTFRCDPISEHNRLYWYRQTLGQGPEFLTYFQNEAQLEKSRLLSDRFSAERPKGSFSTLEIQRTEQGDSAMYLCASSYEVRAGGEETQYFGPGTRLLVL.

The J gene is TRBJ2-7, the V gene TRBV6-5; 8 bases are shared with TRBD2. Per the germline V gene, CDR1 is MNHEY and CDR2 is SVGAGI. V lost 6 bases, J lost 3 bases, and 7 bases stayed unmatched. This CDR3 is 14 amino acids long. CDR3 sequence: CASRQKRESYEQYF. As DNA, the CDR3 is TGTGCCAGCAGACAAAAGCGGGAGAGCTACGAGCAGTACTTC.

The rearrangement uses TRBV5-1 and TRBJ2-1, with D tentatively TRBD1 (6 bases). Germline lookup yields CDR1 SGHRS and CDR2 YFSETQ. Trimming stripped 3 bases from V and 2 bases from J, with 12 bases between. CDR3 length equals 15 residues. The CDR3 spells CASSSSKGAYNEQFF. The CDR3, as DNA: TGCGCCAGCAGCTCTTCTAAGGGGGCCTACAATGAGCAGTTCTTC.

This chain uses TRBV7-9 with TRBJ1-1; perhaps TRBD1 as D (5 bases). V gave up 3 bases and J gave up 7 bases, with 9 bases separating them. CDR1 is SEHNR, CDR2 FQNEAQ, per germline (reference sequence). The length of the CDR3 is 12 residues. DNA of the CDR3: TGTGCCAGCAGCTTTTACAGGAATGAAGCTTTCTTT. Its protein product is CASSFYRNEAFF. Using reference TRBV7-9 and TRBJ1-1 for the parts outside the CDR3, the full variable domain is DTGVSQNPRHKITKRGQNVTFRCDPISEHNRLYWYRQTLGQGPEFLTYFQNEAQLEKSRLLSDRFSAERPKGSFSTLEIQRTEQGDSAMYLCASSFYRNEAFFGQGTRLTVV.

The chain employs TRBV2 and TRBJ2-3; weak D call: TRBD1 (5 bases). V lost 9 bases, J lost 0 bases, and 10 bases lay in between. There are 13 residues in the CDR3. Germline-derived CDR1 and CDR2 are SNHLY and FYNNEI. The CDR3 coding sequence is TGTGCCAGGGTACAGGATAGCACAGATACGCAGTATTTT. Protein product: CARVQDSTDTQYF.

The chain carries TRBV9 and TRBJ2-3; D ambiguous. CDR3 length: 14 amino acids. V was pared by 0 bases and J by 5 bases, with 10 bases between. Germline CDR1 SGDLS, CDR2 YYNGEE. The CDR3 protein is CASSVEPKKDTQYF. The CDR3 DNA follows: TGTGCCAGCAGCGTAGAGCCCAAGAAAGATACGCAGTATTTT.

This clone was seen more than once but under ten times. This rearrangement joins TRBV4-2 to TRBJ1-3; 9 bases align to TRBD1. With V trimmed by 2 bases and J by 1 base, 6 bases remained unmatched. CDR1 LGHNA and CDR2 YNFKEQ come from the germline V gene. The CDR3 contains 17 residues. The CDR3, as DNA: TGTGCCAGCAGCCAACGAGACAGGGGGGAATCTGGAAACACCATATATTTT. It translates to CASSQRDRGESGNTIYF.

The sample holds one count of this clone. The chain links TRBV6-5 to TRBJ2-7, with TRBD1 identical over 7 bases. CDR3 length: 16 amino acids. The germline gives CDR1 MNHEY, CDR2 SVGAGI. The V gene end was trimmed by 0 bases and the J gene end by 2 bases; junction bases not matched to a gene: 7. The CDR3 sequence: CASSYSIRTGAYEQYF. The CDR3 DNA reads as TGTGCCAGCAGTTACTCGATTAGGACAGGAGCCTACGAGCAGTACTTC.

This sequence joins TRBV5-4 and TRBJ2-2, with 8 bases identical to TRBD1. This CDR3 contains 16 residues. The J segment lost 4 bases and the V segment lost 0 bases, leaving 5 bases of the junction unmatched. From germline, CDR1 is SGHNT and CDR2 YYREEE (reference sequence). CDR3 sequence reads: CASSLAGQVLTGELFF. The CDR3 nucleotides are TGTGCCAGCAGCTTGGCGGGACAGGTGCTCACCGGGGAGCTGTTTTTT.

V and J are TRBV4-1 and TRBJ2-2; D might be TRBD2 (6 bases). V lost 4 bases to trimming and J lost 7 bases, with 13 bases between them. The CDR3 loop spans 14 amino acids. Per germline, CDR1 MGHRA and CDR2 YSYEKL. The CDR3 reads CASSRFRGVGELFF. The DNA for the CDR3 is TGCGCCAGCAGCCGGTTTCGCGGGGTCGGGGAGCTGTTTTTT.

This chain joins TRBV11-2 and TRBJ2-7; a possible D gene is TRBD1 (6 bases). Trimming took off 4 bases at V and 5 bases at J, with 15 bases between the two ends. Germline CDR1 is SGHAT and CDR2 is FQNNGV. The CDR3 sequence is 14 residues long. CDR3 in amino acids: CASSSDSEGDEQYF. The DNA for the CDR3 is TGTGCCAGCAGCTCCGATAGCGAGGGGGACGAGCAGTACTTC.

The CDR3 spells CASSQMGTGDYEQYF. Written as DNA, the CDR3 is TGCGCCAGCAGCCAAATGGGGACAGGGGACTACGAGCAGTACTTC. The V and J genes are TRBV4-1 and TRBJ2-7; 10 bases are a match to TRBD1. The CDR3 extends over 15 amino acids. V was clipped by 2 bases and J by 3 bases; unmatched bases: 4. Per germline, CDR1 MGHRA and CDR2 YSYEKL.

This clone has a handful of counts. The rearrangement links TRBV19 to TRBJ2-1, with 11 bases that match TRBD2. This CDR3 has 14 residues. Germline lookup yields CDR1 LNHDA and CDR2 SQIVND (reference sequence). V lost 6 bases and J lost 7; bases outside the gene matches: 5. The CDR3 here is CASSVAGGINEQFF. The CDR3 DNA sequence: TGTGCCAGTAGCGTAGCGGGAGGGATAAATGAGCAGTTCTTC.

The J gene is TRBJ2-3, the V gene TRBV28; 11 positions agree with TRBD2. The junction had 7 bases not matched to a gene; V was cut back by 2 bases and J by 6 bases. The germline CDR1 and CDR2 sequences are MDHEN and SYDVKM. This CDR3 contains 16 residues. CDR3 sequence reads: CASSLGLAGGHDTQYF. The CDR3 DNA reads as TGTGCCAGCAGTTTAGGGCTAGCGGGAGGTCACGATACGCAGTATTTT.

The genes are TRBV27 and TRBJ2-6, with D possibly being TRBD1 (6 bases). CDR1 and CDR2 (germline): MNHEY, SMNVEV (reference sequence). The germline V and J ends were trimmed by 6 bases and 5 bases, with 17 bases remaining between them. The CDR3 extends over 16 amino acids. The CDR3 loop is CASRAGQSGRANVLTF. CDR3 bases: TGTGCCAGCAGGGCCGGACAGTCCGGACGGGCCAACGTCCTGACTTTC.

This chain uses TRBV30 with TRBJ2-5, with 7 bases matching TRBD2. Germline-derived CDR1 and CDR2 are GTSNPN and SVGIG (reference sequence). This CDR3 contains 16 residues. Trimming removed 1 base from V and 5 bases from J; junction bases left unmatched: 13. This CDR3 reads CAWSGRDYPPTETQYF. CDR3 DNA: TGTGCCTGGAGTGGCCGGGACTATCCGCCTACGGAGACCCAGTACTTC.

The chain combines TRBV18 with TRBJ2-7; D is perhaps TRBD2 (6 bases). CDR3 length: 15 amino acids. Germline CDR1 and CDR2: KGHSH and LQKENI. V was clipped by 3 bases and J by 5 bases, with 17 bases between them. The CDR3 is CASSPPGGERDEQYF. The DNA for the CDR3 is TGTGCCAGCTCACCCCCCGGCGGGGAAAGGGACGAGCAGTACTTC.